The entry that follows covers one T cell receptor (beta chain) sequence. Germline V lookup: CDR1 SGHDN, CDR2 FVKESK. The junction had 3 bases not matched to a gene; V was cut back by 4 bases and J by 3 bases. CDR3 length: 14 amino acids. Sequenced by immunoSEQ multiplex PCR; TCRdb stores in-frame clones only, minus some. The sample has 97,000 or so clones; roughly 90% are singletons. This sample was included in a study of blood T cell repertoires in COVID-19. Sequenced input: peripheral blood. The chain combines TRBV14 with TRBJ1-1; 9 nucleotides align to TRBD1. This sequence originates from a woman aged 45 to 65 with COVID-19, enrolled during active disease. In DNA form, the CDR3 reads TGTGCCAGCAGCCGTTGGACAGGGGACACTGAAGCTTTCTTT. As protein: CASSRWTGDTEAFF.